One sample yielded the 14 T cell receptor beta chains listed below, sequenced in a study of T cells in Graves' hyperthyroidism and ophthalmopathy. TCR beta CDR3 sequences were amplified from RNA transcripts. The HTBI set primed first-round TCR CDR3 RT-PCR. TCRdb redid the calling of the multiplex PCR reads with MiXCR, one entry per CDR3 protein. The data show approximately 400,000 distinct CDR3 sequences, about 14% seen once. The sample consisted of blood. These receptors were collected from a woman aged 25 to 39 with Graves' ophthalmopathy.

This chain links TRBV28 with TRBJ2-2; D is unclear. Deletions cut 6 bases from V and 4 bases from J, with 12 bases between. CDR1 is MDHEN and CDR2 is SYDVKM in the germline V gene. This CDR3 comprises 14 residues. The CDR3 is CASRVPERTGELFF. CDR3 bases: TGTGCCAGCAGAGTACCGGAACGCACCGGGGAGCTGTTTTTT.

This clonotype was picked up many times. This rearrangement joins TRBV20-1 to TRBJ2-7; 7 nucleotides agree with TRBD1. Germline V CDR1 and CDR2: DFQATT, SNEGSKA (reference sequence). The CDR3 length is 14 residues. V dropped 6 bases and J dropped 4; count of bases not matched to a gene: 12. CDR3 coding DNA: TGCAGTGCCAGAAGGTTGGACAGGTTATACGAGCAGTACTTC. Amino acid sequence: CSARRLDRLYEQYF.

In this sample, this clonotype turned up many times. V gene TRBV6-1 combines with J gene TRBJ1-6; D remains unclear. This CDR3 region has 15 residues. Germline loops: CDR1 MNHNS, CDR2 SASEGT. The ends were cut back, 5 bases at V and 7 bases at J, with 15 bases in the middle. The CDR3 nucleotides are TGTGCCAGCAGTCCACCGGGAGTAAAAAATTCACCCCTCCACTTT. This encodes CASSPPGVKNSPLHF.

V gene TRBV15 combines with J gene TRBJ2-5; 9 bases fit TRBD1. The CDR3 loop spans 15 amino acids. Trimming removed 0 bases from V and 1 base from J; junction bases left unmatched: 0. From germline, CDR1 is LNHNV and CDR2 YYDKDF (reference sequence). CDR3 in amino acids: CATSRETGGQETQYF. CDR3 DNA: TGTGCCACCAGCAGAGAGACAGGGGGCCAAGAGACCCAGTACTTC.

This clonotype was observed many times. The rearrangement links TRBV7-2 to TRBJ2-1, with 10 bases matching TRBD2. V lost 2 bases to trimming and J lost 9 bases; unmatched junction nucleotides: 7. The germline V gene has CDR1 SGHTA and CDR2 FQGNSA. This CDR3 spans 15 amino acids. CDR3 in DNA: TGTGCCAGCAGCTTAAGGCTTGAGCGGGGGGGTGAGCAGTTCTTC. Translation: CASSLRLERGGEQFF. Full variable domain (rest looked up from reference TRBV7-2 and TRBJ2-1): GAGVSQSPSNKVTEKGKDVELRCDPISGHTALYWYRQSLGQGLEFLIYFQGNSAPDKSGLPSDRFSAERTGGSVSTLTIQRTQQEDSAVYLCASSLRLERGGEQFFGPGTRLTVL.

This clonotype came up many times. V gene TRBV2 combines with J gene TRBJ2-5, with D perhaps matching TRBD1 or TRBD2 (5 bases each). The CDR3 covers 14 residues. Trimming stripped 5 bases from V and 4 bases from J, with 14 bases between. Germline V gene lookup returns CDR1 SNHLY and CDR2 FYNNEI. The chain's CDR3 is CASSWDDARETQYF. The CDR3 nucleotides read TGTGCCAGCAGTTGGGACGACGCAAGAGAGACCCAGTACTTC.

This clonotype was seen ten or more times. CDR3 residues: CASRETGAVGEAFF. CDR3 DNA sequence: TGTGCCAGCAGAGAAACAGGGGCGGTCGGTGAAGCTTTCTTT. V is TRBV2 and J is TRBJ1-1; TRBD1 matches 7 bases. The germline V gene encodes CDR1 SNHLY and CDR2 FYNNEI. This CDR3 comprises 14 residues. The trim removed 6 bases at V and 7 bases at J, leaving 11 bases unmatched.

The CDR3 here is CSARATSGGANTQYF. In nucleotides, the CDR3 is TGCAGTGCTAGGGCCACTAGCGGGGGGGCCAATACGCAGTATTTT. This chain uses TRBV20-1 with TRBJ2-3; 13 bases are a match to TRBD2. From germline, CDR1 is DFQATT and CDR2 SNEGSKA (reference sequence). CDR3 size: 15 residues. Losses at the gene ends were 3 bases for V and 7 bases for J; bases not matched to a gene: 7.

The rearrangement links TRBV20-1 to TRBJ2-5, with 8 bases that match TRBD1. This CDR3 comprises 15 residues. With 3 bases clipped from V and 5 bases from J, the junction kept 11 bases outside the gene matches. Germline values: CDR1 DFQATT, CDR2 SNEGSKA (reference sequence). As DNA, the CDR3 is TGCAGTGCTAGTTCGCTCCGGGACAGGTGGGAGACCCAGTACTTC. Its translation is CSASSLRDRWETQYF.

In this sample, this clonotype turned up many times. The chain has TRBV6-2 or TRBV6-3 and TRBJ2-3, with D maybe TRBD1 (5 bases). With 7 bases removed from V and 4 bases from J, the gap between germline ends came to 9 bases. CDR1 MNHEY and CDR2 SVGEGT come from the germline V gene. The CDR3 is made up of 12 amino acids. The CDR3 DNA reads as TGTGCCAGCAAGGACATCGCAGATACGCAGTATTTT. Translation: CASKDIADTQYF.

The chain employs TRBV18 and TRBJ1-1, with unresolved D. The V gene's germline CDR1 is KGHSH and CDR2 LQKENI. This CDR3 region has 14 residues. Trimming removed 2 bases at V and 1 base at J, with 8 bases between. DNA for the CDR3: TGTGCCAGCTCACCAGCGGCGGCGAACACTGAAGCTTTCTTT. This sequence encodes CASSPAAANTEAFF.

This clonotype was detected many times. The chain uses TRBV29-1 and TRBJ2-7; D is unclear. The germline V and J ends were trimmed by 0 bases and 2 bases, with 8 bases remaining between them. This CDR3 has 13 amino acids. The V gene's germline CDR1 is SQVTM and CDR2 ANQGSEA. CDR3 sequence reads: CSVEDHQAYEQYF. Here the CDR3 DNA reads TGCAGCGTTGAAGATCACCAGGCCTACGAGCAGTACTTC.

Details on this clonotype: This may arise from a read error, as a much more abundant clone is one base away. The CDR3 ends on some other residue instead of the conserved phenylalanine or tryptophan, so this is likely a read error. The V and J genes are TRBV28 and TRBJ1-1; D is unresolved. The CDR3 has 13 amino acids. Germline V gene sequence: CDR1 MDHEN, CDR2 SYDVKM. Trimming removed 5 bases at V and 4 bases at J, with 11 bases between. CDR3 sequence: CASSEQHTTEAFL. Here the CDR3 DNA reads TGTGCCAGCAGTGAACAGCACACCACTGAAGCTTTCCTT.

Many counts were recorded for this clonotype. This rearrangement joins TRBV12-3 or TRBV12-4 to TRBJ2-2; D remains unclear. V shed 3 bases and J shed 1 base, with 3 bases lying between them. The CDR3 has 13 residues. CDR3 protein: CASSFMNTGELFF. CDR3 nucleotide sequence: TGTGCCAGCAGTTTTATGAACACCGGGGAGCTGTTTTTT.